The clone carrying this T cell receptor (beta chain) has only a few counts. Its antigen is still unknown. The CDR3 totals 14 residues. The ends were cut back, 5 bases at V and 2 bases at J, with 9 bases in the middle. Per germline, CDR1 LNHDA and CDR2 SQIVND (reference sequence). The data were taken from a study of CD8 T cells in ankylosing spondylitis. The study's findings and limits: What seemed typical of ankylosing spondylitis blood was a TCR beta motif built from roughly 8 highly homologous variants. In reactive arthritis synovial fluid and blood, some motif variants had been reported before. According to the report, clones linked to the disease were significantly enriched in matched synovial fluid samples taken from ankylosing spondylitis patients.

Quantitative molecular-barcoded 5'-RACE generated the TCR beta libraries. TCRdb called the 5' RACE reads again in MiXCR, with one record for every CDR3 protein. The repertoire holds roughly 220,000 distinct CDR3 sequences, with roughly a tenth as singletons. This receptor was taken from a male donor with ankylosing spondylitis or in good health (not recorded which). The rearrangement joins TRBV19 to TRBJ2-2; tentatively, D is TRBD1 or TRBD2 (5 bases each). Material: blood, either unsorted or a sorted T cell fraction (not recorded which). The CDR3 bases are TGTGCCAGTAGTGGGGGTTCCAACACCGGGGAGCTGTTTTTT. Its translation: CASSGGSNTGELFF.